This T cell receptor (beta chain) was profiled in a study of T cells in Graves' hyperthyroidism and ophthalmopathy. Study information: Peripheral blood draws took place at initial diagnosis, ahead of any treatment.

The length of the CDR3 is 13 residues. CDR1 GTSNPN and CDR2 SVGIG come from the germline V gene (reference sequence). Trimming removed 0 bases from V and 3 bases from J, with 8 bases in between. In its sample, this clonotype was seen many times. Hyperthyroidism, newly diagnosed and lasting under 2 months, affected patients aged 18 to 65. Exclusion of patients followed from uncontrolled infection, other autoimmune disease, pregnancy or lactation. Thyroid ultrasound and orbital computed tomography, with clinical symptoms and serum thyroxine and TRAb, informed diagnoses. It was RNA transcripts that yielded the amplified TCR beta CDR3 regions. HTBI primers were used for first-round RT-PCR of the TCR CDR3. TCRdb analysed the multiplex PCR reads with MiXCR anew, one entry per CDR3 protein. Altogether about 420,000 distinct CDR3 sequences are present, around 16% being singletons, with the ten largest covering 7.5% to 8%.

The sample comprised blood. The rearrangement joins TRBV30 to TRBJ1-2; D remains unclear. The receptor was isolated from a woman aged 18-29 years with Graves' hyperthyroidism. CDR3 nucleotides: TGTGCCTGGAGTGTAAGCAGGCACTATGGCTACACCTTC. As protein: CAWSVSRHYGYTF.